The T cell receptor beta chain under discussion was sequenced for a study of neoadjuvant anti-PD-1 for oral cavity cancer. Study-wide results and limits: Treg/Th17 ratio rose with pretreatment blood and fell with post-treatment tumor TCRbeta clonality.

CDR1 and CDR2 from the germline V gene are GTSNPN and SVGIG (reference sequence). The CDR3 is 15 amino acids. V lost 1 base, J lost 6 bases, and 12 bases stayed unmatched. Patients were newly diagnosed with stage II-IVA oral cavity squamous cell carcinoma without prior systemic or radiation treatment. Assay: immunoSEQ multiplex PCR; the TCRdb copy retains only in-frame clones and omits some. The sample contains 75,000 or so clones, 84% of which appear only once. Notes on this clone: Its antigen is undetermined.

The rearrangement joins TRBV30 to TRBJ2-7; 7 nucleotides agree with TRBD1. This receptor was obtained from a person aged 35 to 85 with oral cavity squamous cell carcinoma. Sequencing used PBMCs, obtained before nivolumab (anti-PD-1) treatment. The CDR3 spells CAWSALTGTVGEQYF. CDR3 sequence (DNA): TGTGCCTGGAGTGCCCTCACCGGGACAGTCGGCGAGCAGTACTTC.